What follows are 16 T cell receptor beta chains derived from one specimen sequenced in a study of CD8 T cells in ankylosing spondylitis. TCRdb redid the calling of the 5' RACE reads with MiXCR, one entry per CDR3 protein. This sample has around 39,000 distinct CDR3 sequences, with about an eighth found just once. Material for sequencing was synovial fluid, either unsorted or a sorted T cell fraction (not recorded which). These receptor sequences come from a male donor with ankylosing spondylitis.

This clonotype has just a few counts. This chain uses TRBV2 with TRBJ2-3; D remains ambiguous. The length of the CDR3 is 16 residues. CDR1 and CDR2 (germline): SNHLY, FYNNEI. V lost 7 bases, J lost 0 bases, and 17 bases lay in between. The CDR3 sequence: CASKNPTSASTDTQYF. CDR3 in DNA: TGTGCCAGCAAAAACCCGACAAGTGCTAGCACAGATACGCAGTATTTT.

This clonotype was recorded at least ten times. The CDR3 DNA is TGCGCCAGCAGCCCAGTTCGGGCAAACTATGGCTACACCTTC. Translated, it gives CASSPVRANYGYTF. The rearrangement links TRBV5-1 to TRBJ1-2; the D is unclear. V shed 4 bases and J shed 2 bases, with 12 bases lying between them. The CDR3 loop spans 14 amino acids. Germline V gene data show CDR1 as SGHRS and CDR2 as YFSETQ.

This clonotype was seen ten or more times. The V gene is TRBV12-3 or TRBV12-4, the J gene TRBJ2-2; D gene ambiguous. The CDR3 covers 13 residues. Deletions cut 1 base from V and 3 bases from J, with 3 bases between. The CDR3 region has the DNA TGTGCCAGCAGTTTAGTGTACACCGGGGAGCTGTTTTTT. It yields the protein CASSLVYTGELFF.

The chain joins TRBV5-6 to TRBJ2-1; 12 bases line up with TRBD1. The CDR3 consists of 16 residues. J gave up 7 bases and V 5 bases, and 10 bases lay outside the gene matches. CDR1 and CDR2 from the germline V gene are SGHDT and YYEEEE. CDR3 amino acids: CASRSSGQGARNEQFF. In DNA form, the CDR3 reads TGTGCCAGCAGATCGTCGGGACAGGGGGCGCGAAATGAGCAGTTCTTC.

The J gene is TRBJ2-1, the V gene TRBV4-3; D is possibly TRBD1 (6 bases). Germline V gives CDR1 LGHNA, CDR2 YSLEER. The CDR3 has 15 residues. The V gene lost 1 base and the J gene lost 5 bases, with 12 bases spanning the gap. CDR3 coding DNA: TGCGCCAGCAGCCAAGGCCAGGGGCTCAACAATGAGCAGTTCTTC. Its protein product is CASSQGQGLNNEQFF.

The chain recombines TRBV4-3 with TRBJ2-7; D unclear. Germline-derived CDR1 and CDR2 are LGHNA and YSLEER. The ends were cut back, 4 bases at V and 4 bases at J, with 17 bases in the middle. CDR3 size: 15 residues. The chain's CDR3 is CASSLWNFVRYEQYF. CDR3 bases: TGCGCCAGCAGCCTGTGGAATTTTGTGAGGTACGAGCAGTACTTC.

V usage is TRBV2 and J usage is TRBJ2-7, with 11 bases fitting TRBD2. Trimming cost V 6 bases and J 4 bases; bases outside gene matches: 11. The CDR3 is 16 amino acids. The germline CDR1 and CDR2 sequences are SNHLY and FYNNEI. The CDR3 nucleotides are TGTGCCAGCAGATATCCGGGACTAGCGGCTCCTTACGAGCAGTACTTC. Protein: CASRYPGLAAPYEQYF.

This clonotype was observed many times. The rearrangement joins TRBV4-2 to TRBJ2-7, with D maybe TRBD2 (6 bases). The CDR3 extends over 14 amino acids. The germline CDR1 and CDR2 sequences are LGHNA and YNFKEQ. V was trimmed by 1 base and J by 3 bases, leaving 10 bases between them. This chain's CDR3 is CASSQGLGSYEQYF. In nucleotides, the CDR3 is TGTGCCAGCAGCCAAGGACTAGGTAGCTACGAGCAGTACTTC.

The table lists this clonotype with many counts. The chain links TRBV4-1 to TRBJ2-1, with a weak D call TRBD1 (5 bases). The V end lost 2 bases, the J end lost 7 bases, and 15 bases lay between the germline ends. The CDR3 length is 15 residues. CDR1 MGHRA and CDR2 YSYEKL come from the germline V gene. This chain's CDR3 is CASSQTGSGINEQFF. The DNA of the CDR3 is TGCGCCAGCAGCCAAACCGGCTCAGGGATAAATGAGCAGTTCTTC.

J is TRBJ2-7 and V is TRBV27; D remains unclear. In germline, CDR1 is MNHEY, CDR2 SMNVEV (reference sequence). The V gene lost 3 bases and the J gene lost 4 bases, with 7 bases spanning the gap. This CDR3 is built from 12 residues. CDR3 residues: CASSFLGYEQYF. DNA for the CDR3: TGTGCCAGCAGTTTTCTGGGGTACGAGCAGTACTTC.

In its sample, this clonotype was seen a few times. V gene TRBV6-4 combines with J gene TRBJ1-1, with D unclear. Germline CDR1 is MRHNA and CDR2 is SNTAGT. The V and J ends lost 4 bases and 1 base respectively, with 10 bases between them. The CDR3 runs 14 residues. The DNA for the CDR3 is TGTGCCAGCAGTGCCAGGACGGAGAACACTGAAGCTTTCTTT. Protein sequence: CASSARTENTEAFF.

This clonotype occurred many times. No DNA is shown, since the ends of the CDR3 on it are uncertain; the CDR3 is the one TCRdb lists. The chain is built from TRBV5-1 and TRBJ2-2; TRBD1 is the table's D call and was not checked against the DNA. The germline V gene encodes CDR1 SGHRS and CDR2 YFSETQ. The CDR3 is 15 residues long, ends included. Here the CDR3 reads CASSLTGFGAGELFF.

This clonotype was detected a few times. The chain recombines TRBV12-5 with TRBJ2-3; no clear D gene. V lost 4 bases, J lost 2 bases, and 4 bases lay in between. Germline loops: CDR1 LGHNT, CDR2 FRNRAP. The CDR3 runs to 12 residues. The CDR3 nucleotides are TGTGCTAGTGGTTCACTCACAGATACGCAGTATTTT. Protein product: CASGSLTDTQYF.

The table lists this clonotype with many counts. The genes are TRBV29-1 and TRBJ2-1, with 11 positions matching TRBD2. The CDR3 covers 17 residues. Germline CDR1 is SQVTM and CDR2 is ANQGSEA. J was trimmed by 5 bases and V by 1 base; bases with no gene match: 10. CDR3 in amino acids: CSVEALRGLAENNEQFF. The CDR3 nucleotides read TGCAGCGTTGAAGCCTTGAGGGGACTAGCGGAGAACAATGAGCAGTTCTTC.

This chain joins TRBV20-1 and TRBJ2-1; D not resolved. The CDR3 is 15 residues long. The V end lost 5 bases, the J end lost 6 bases, and 20 bases lay between the germline ends. Germline V CDR1 and CDR2: DFQATT, SNEGSKA (reference sequence). This CDR3 is CSAASRLRRGNEQFF. The CDR3 nucleotides read TGCAGTGCTGCTAGTCGACTGCGTCGTGGCAATGAGCAGTTCTTC.

This clonotype was counted ten times or more. The rearrangement joins TRBV12-3 or TRBV12-4 to TRBJ2-5, with TRBD1 identical over 9 bases. With V trimmed by 8 bases and J by 4 bases, 11 bases remained unmatched. This CDR3 comprises 15 residues. The CDR3 nucleotides read TGTGCCAGCGATTCCCGGGACAGGGAGGGAGAGACCCAGTACTTC. It encodes CASDSRDREGETQYF.